The clone carrying this T cell receptor beta chain was observed a few times. Its antigen is currently unknown. The sample comes from a study of identical twins. Study-level points and caveats: Without tracking the same donors, conclusions rested on cross-sectional statistical analysis. An excess of low generation probability was shown by twin-shared out-of-frame alpha sequences. The models gave estimates that fell short of the out-of-frame TCR alpha sharing seen in monozygotic twins.

Template switching supplied a universal primer site; unique molecular identifiers were carried on the cDNA. TCRdb re-called the 5' RACE reads through MiXCR, storing one row per CDR3 protein. The sample shows 1.5 million to 2 million distinct CDR3 sequences, around a third of them seen only once. Sequenced material: cord blood. The receptor comes from a newborn girl in good health.

This CDR3 is CATQGNRVGDTQYF. The CDR3 DNA follows: TGTGCCACACAAGGGAACAGGGTTGGGGATACGCAGTATTTT. This chain joins TRBV2 and TRBJ2-3; D perhaps matches TRBD1 (6 bases). Trimming took off 10 bases at V and 6 bases at J, with 20 bases between the two ends. The CDR3 is made up of 14 amino acids. Germline CDR1 reads SNHLY; CDR2 reads FYNNEI.